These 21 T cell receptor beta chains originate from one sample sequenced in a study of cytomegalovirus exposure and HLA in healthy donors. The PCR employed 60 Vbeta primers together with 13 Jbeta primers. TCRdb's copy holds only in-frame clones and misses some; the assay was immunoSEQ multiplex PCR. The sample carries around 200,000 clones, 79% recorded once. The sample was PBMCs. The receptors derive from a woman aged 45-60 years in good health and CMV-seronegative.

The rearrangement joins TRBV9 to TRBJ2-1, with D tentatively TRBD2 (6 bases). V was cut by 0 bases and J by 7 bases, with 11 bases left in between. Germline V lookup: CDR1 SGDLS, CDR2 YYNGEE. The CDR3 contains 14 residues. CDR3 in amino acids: CASSVGGLGNEQFF. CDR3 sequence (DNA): TGTGCCAGCAGCGTAGGGGGACTGGGAAATGAGCAGTTCTTC.

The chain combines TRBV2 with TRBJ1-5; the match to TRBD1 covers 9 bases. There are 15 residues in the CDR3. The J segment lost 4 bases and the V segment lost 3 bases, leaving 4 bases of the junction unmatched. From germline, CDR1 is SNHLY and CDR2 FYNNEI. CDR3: CASSDVGQGNQPQHF. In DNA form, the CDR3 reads TGTGCCAGCAGTGATGTCGGACAGGGGAATCAGCCCCAGCATTTT. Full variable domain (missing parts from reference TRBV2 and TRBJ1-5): EPEVTQTPSHQVTQMGQEVILRCVPISNHLYFYWYRQILGQKVEFLVSFYNNEISEKSEIFDDQFSVERPDGSNFTLKIRSTKLEDSAMYFCASSDVGQGNQPQHFGDGTRLSIL.

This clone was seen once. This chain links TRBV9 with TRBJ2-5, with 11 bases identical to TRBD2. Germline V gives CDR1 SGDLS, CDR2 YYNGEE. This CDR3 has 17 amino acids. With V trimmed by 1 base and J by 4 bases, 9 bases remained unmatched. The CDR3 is CASSVSAGTSGGETQYF. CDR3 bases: TGTGCCAGCAGCGTAAGCGCCGGGACTAGCGGTGGAGAGACCCAGTACTTC.

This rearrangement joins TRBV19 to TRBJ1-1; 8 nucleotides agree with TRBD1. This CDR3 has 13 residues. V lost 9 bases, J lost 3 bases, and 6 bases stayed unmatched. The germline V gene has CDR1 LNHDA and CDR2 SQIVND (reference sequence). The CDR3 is CARDGTGYTEAFF. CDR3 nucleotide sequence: TGTGCCAGAGACGGGACAGGCTACACTGAAGCTTTCTTT.

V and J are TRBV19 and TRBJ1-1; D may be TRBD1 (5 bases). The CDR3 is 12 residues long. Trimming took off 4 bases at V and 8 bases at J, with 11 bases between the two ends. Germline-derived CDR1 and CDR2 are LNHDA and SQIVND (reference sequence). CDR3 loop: CASSTDPGEAFF. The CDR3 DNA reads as TGTGCCAGTAGTACTGACCCAGGGGAAGCTTTCTTT.

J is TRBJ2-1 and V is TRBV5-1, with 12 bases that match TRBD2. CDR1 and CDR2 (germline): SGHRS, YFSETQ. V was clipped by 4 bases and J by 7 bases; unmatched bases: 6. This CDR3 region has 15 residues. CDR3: CASSPLAGGGNEQFF. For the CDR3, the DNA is TGCGCCAGCAGCCCCCTAGCGGGAGGGGGGAATGAGCAGTTCTTC.

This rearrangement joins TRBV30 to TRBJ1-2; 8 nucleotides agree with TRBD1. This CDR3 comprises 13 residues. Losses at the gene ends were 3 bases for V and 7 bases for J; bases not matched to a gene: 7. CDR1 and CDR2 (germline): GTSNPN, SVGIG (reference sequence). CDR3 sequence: CAWSPGQGGGYTF. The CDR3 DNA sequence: TGTGCCTGGAGCCCCGGACAGGGCGGTGGCTACACCTTC.

As DNA, the CDR3 is TGCAGCGTTGAAGAGCCGGGAATGGGTGGCTACACCTTC. Encoded protein: CSVEEPGMGGYTF. J is TRBJ1-2 and V is TRBV29-1; D remains ambiguous. Trimming took off 0 bases at V and 7 bases at J, with 12 bases between the two ends. This CDR3 region has 13 residues. Germline CDR1 reads SQVTM; CDR2 reads ANQGSEA.

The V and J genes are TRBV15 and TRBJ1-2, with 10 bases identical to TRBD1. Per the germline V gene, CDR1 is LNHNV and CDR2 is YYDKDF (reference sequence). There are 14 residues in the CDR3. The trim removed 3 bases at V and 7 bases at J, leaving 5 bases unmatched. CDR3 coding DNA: TGTGCCACCAGCAGTGCTGGACAGGGGGTTGGCTACACCTTC. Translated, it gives CATSSAGQGVGYTF.

The CDR3 here is CASSPWTGSTEAFF. The CDR3 bases are TGTGCCAGCAGCCCGTGGACAGGCTCCACTGAAGCTTTCTTT. The chain has TRBV7-2 and TRBJ1-1, with 7 bases that match TRBD1. After removal of 5 bases from V and 4 bases from J, the junction contained 7 bases not matched to a gene. This CDR3 has 14 amino acids. Germline V gene sequence: CDR1 SGHTA, CDR2 FQGNSA.

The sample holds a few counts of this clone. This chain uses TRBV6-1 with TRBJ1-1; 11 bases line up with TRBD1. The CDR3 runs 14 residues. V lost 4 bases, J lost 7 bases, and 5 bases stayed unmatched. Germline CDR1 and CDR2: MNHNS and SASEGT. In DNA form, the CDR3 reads TGTGCCAGCAGTGGGGACAGGGGGAGAAATGAAGCTTTCTTT. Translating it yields CASSGDRGRNEAFF.

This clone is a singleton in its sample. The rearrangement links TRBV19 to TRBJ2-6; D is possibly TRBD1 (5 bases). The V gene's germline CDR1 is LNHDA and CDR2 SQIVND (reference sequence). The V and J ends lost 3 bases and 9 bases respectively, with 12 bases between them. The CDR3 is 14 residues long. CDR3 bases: TGTGCCAGTAGTATCGATACAGGCCTCAACGTCCTGACTTTC. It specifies CASSIDTGLNVLTF.

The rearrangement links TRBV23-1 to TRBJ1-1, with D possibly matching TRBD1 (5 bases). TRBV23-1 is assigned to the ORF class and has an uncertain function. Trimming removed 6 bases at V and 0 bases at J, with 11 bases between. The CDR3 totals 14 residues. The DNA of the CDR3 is TGCGCCAGCAGCCCAGGGAACCTGAACACTGAAGCTTTCTTT. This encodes CASSPGNLNTEAFF.

The CDR3 DNA follows: TGCGCCAGCAGCCGATTGGGAGGGCAAGAGACCCAGTACTTC. Amino acids: CASSRLGGQETQYF. This chain uses TRBV5-1 with TRBJ2-5; 7 positions agree with TRBD2. After removal of 4 bases from V and 2 bases from J, the junction contained 5 bases not matched to a gene. Germline V lookup: CDR1 SGHRS, CDR2 YFSETQ. The CDR3 totals 14 residues.

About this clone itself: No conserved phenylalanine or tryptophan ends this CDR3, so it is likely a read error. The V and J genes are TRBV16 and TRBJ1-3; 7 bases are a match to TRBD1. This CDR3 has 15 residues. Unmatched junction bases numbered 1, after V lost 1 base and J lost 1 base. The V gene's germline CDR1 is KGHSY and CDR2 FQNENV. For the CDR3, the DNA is TGTGCCAGCAGCCAATACAGGGGATCTGGAAACACCATATATTCT. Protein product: CASSQYRGSGNTIYS.

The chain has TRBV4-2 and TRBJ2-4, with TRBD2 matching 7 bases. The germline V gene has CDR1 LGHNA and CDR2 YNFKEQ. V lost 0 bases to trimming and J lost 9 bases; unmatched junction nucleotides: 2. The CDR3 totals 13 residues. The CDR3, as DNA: TGTGCCAGCAGCCAAGAGAGGGAGGGCATTCAGTACTTC. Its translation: CASSQEREGIQYF.

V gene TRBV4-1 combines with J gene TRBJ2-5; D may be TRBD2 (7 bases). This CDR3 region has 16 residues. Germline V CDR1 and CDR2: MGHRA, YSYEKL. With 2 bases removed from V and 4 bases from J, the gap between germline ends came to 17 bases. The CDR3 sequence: CASSQTLGGGRETQYF. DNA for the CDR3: TGCGCCAGCAGCCAAACCTTAGGCGGGGGCAGAGAGACCCAGTACTTC.

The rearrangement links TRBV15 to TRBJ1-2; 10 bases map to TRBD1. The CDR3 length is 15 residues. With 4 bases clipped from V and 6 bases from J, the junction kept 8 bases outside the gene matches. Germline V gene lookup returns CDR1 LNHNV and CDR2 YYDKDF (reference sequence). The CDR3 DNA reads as TGTGCCACCAGCATACGACAGGGGGCAGGGGATGGCTACACCTTC. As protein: CATSIRQGAGDGYTF.

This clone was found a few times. The CDR3 sequence is CSARAQETQYF. The CDR3 bases are TGCAGTGCTAGGGCCCAAGAGACCCAGTACTTC. The V call is TRBV20-1, the J call TRBJ2-5; D is ambiguous. Trimming took off 3 bases at V and 1 base at J, with 3 bases between the two ends. CDR3 size: 11 residues. CDR1 and CDR2 from the germline V gene are DFQATT and SNEGSKA (reference sequence).

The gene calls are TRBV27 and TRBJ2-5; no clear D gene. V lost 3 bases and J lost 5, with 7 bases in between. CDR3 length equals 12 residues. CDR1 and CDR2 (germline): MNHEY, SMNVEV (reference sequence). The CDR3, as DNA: TGTGCCAGCAGTTTTAATATGGAGACCCAGTACTTC. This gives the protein CASSFNMETQYF.

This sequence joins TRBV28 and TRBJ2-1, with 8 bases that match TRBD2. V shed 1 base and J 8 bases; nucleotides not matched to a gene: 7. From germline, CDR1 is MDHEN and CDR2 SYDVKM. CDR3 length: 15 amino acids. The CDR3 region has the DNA TGTGCCAGCAGTTTATCGAACGGGAGGGCCGATGAGCAGTTCTTC. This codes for CASSLSNGRADEQFF.